A selection of T cell receptor beta chains follows, all from one sample in a study of beta chain features in type 1 diabetes. The method was immunoSEQ multiplex PCR; TCRdb's version includes in-frame clones alone and lacks a portion of them. The sample has about 240,000 clones, approximately 15% seen once; the top ten hold 0.019%. The sequencing input was naive CD4+ T cells from blood. These receptor sequences come from a man aged 25-40 years with type 1 diabetes. Each CDR3 is given with its conserved first and last residue. The order of the fields is D gene, clone size, J gene, V gene, CDR3 DNA, CDR3 protein. D genes are given only for firm matches. A row's size may be missing; if present it is once, few, many or a size class.

D gene: .
clone size: .
J gene: TRBJ2-2
V gene: TRBV6-1
CDR3 DNA: TGTGCCATGGGACATACGAACACCGGGGAGCTGTTTTTT
CDR3 protein: CAMGHTNTGELFF

D gene: TRBD1
clone size: .
J gene: TRBJ2-7
V gene: TRBV14
CDR3 DNA: TGTGCCAGCAGCCAAGCATGGGCAGGGGGCTACGAGCAGTACTTC
CDR3 protein: CASSQAWAGGYEQYF

D gene: TRBD2
clone size: few
J gene: TRBJ2-1
V gene: TRBV7-2
CDR3 DNA: TGTGCCAGCAGCGAAGTGAAAGGACTAGCGGGCTACAATGAGCAGTTCTTC
CDR3 protein: CASSEVKGLAGYNEQFF

D gene: .
clone size: few
J gene: TRBJ2-5
V gene: TRBV5-6
CDR3 DNA: TGTGCCAGCAGCTCCGGACAGAAAGCGGAGACCCAGTACTTC
CDR3 protein: CASSSGQKAETQYF

D gene: TRBD1
clone size: .
J gene: TRBJ2-7
V gene: TRBV6-6
CDR3 DNA: TGTGCCAGCAGCACTCCGGGACAGGGAATCTACGAGCAGTACTTC
CDR3 protein: CASSTPGQGIYEQYF

D gene: TRBD1
clone size: few
J gene: TRBJ2-1
V gene: TRBV11-2
CDR3 DNA: TGTGCCAGCGGCTCAGGGGGAAGCTCCTACAATGAGCAGTTCTTC
CDR3 protein: CASGSGGSSYNEQFF

D gene: .
clone size: .
J gene: TRBJ1-1
V gene: TRBV5-4
CDR3 DNA: TGTGCCAGCAGGGGAGGGCAGGACACTGAAGCTTTCTTT
CDR3 protein: CASRGGQDTEAFF

D gene: TRBD1
clone size: .
J gene: TRBJ2-3
V gene: TRBV5-1
CDR3 DNA: TGCGCCAGCAGCCCGACTACAGGGGGCACAGATACGCAGTATTTT
CDR3 protein: CASSPTTGGTDTQYF

D gene: .
clone size: few
J gene: TRBJ2-3
V gene: TRBV27
CDR3 DNA: TGTGCCAGCAGTTCTTTGCAGTTTAGCACAGATACGCAGTATTTT
CDR3 protein: CASSSLQFSTDTQYF

D gene: TRBD1
clone size: .
J gene: TRBJ2-3
V gene: TRBV7-6
CDR3 DNA: TGTGCCAGCAGCCCCCAGACAGGGGGAACAGATACGCAGTATTTT
CDR3 protein: CASSPQTGGTDTQYF